The clone carrying this T cell receptor beta chain was counted a single time. Its target is not known. This entry belongs to a study of OX40 agonist ivuxolimab in advanced cancers. Looking at the study overall: Every 2 weeks, patients received ivuxolimab intravenously, dosed at 0.01 to 10 mg/kg. Points from the study as a whole: At 0.1 to 3.0 mg/kg, clonal expansion of CD4+ and CD8+ blood T cells had occurred by week 6. The study found that CD8+ T cells averaged more expanded clones than CD4+.

At cycle 4 day 1, cycle 7 day 1, and baseline, blood was sampled. The germline gives CDR1 GTSNPN, CDR2 SVGIG (reference sequence). This CDR3 spans 16 amino acids. The J segment lost 10 bases and the V segment lost 0 bases, leaving 10 bases of the junction unmatched. The table came from immunoSEQ multiplex PCR; TCRdb's copy has only in-frame clones and leaves some out. The table includes fewer than 25,000 clones, approximately 78% detected once. The source material was CD4+ or CD8+ T cells sorted from blood, sampled in a trial of the OX40 agonist ivuxolimab. This clonotype was obtained from an adult with an advanced solid tumor such as melanoma, head and neck, liver or kidney cancer. The chain is built from TRBV30 and TRBJ1-6; TRBD1 aligns across 9 bases. This chain's CDR3 is CAWSVGTGNSWSPLHF. CDR3 bases: TGTGCCTGGAGTGTAGGGACAGGGAATTCCTGGTCACCCCTCCACTTT.